This TCR beta chain derives from a study of radiation and T cells in renal cell carcinoma. As for time point: blood 4 weeks post-SBRT, at nephrectomy. The treatment denotes: 15 Gy SBRT to primary tumor, nephrectomy 4 weeks later. The tumor was a clear cell renal cell carcinoma. Broader study findings: No pretreatment tumor biopsies were available for baseline clonotypes. In blood, top tumor clones expanded by 2 weeks, shrinking by 4.

The data were produced by immunoSEQ multiplex PCR, yet TCRdb's version contains in-frame clones alone and is incomplete. The sample lists roughly 80,000 clones; roughly 83% were seen once. A remark on this clone: Its antigen is as yet unknown.

The source was blood, collected from a patient whose treatment included radiotherapy and nephrectomy. This TCR came from a woman aged 60-70 years with renal cell carcinoma.

The CDR3 DNA reads TGTGCCAGCAGCTTAGCCGACTACGAGCAGTACTTC. This sequence encodes CASSLADYEQYF. This chain links TRBV13 with TRBJ2-7; no clear D. The CDR3 runs 12 residues. Germline V gives CDR1 PRHDT, CDR2 FYEKMQ (reference sequence). V lost 1 base to trimming and J lost 3 bases, with 4 bases between them.